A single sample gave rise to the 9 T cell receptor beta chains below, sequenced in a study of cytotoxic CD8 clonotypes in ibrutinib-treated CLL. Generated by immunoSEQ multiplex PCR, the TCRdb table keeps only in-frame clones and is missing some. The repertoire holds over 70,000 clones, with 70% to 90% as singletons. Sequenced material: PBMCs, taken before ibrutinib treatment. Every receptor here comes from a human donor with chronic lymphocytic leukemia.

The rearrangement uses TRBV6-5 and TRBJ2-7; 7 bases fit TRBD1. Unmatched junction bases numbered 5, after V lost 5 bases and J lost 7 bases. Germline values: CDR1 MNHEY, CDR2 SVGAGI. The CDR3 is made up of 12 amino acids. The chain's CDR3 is CASSIQGKEQYF. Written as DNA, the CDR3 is TGTGCCAGCAGTATACAGGGGAAAGAGCAGTACTTC.

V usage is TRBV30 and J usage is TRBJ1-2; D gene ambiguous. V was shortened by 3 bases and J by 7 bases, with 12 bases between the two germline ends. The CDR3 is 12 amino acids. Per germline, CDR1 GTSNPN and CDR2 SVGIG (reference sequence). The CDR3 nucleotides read TGTGCCTGGAGCCCCGACCTTTTTGGCTACACCTTC. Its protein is CAWSPDLFGYTF. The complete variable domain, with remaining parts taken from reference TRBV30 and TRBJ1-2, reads SQTIHQWPATLVQPVGSPLSLECTVEGTSNPNLYWYRQAAGRGLQLLFYSVGIGQISSEVPQNLSASRPQDRQFILSSKKLLLSDSGFYLCAWSPDLFGYTFGSGTRLTVV.

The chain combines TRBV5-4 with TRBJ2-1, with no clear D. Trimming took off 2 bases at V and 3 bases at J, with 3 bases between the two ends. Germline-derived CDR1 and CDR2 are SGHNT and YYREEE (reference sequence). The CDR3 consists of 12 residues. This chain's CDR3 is CASSFNYNEQFF. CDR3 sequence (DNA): TGTGCCAGCAGCTTCAACTACAATGAGCAGTTCTTC. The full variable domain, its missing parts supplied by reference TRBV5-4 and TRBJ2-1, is ETGVTQSPTHLIKTRGQQVTLRCSSQSGHNTVSWYQQALGQGPQFIFQYYREEENGRGNFPPRFSGLQFPNYSSELNVNALELDDSALYLCASSFNYNEQFFGPGTRLTVL.

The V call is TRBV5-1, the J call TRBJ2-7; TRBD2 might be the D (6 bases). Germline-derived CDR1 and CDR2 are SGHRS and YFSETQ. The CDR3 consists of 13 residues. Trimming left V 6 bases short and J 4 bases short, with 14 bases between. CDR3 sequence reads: CASNSGEVYEQYF. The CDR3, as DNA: TGCGCCAGCAACTCGGGGGAGGTGTACGAGCAGTACTTC.

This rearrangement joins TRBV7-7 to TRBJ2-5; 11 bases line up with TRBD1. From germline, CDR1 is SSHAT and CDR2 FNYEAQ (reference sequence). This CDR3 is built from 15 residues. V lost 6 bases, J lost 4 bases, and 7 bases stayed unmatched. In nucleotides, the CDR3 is TGTGCCAGCAGTAAAGGACAGGGGGCTTTAGAGACCCAGTACTTC. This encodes CASSKGQGALETQYF.

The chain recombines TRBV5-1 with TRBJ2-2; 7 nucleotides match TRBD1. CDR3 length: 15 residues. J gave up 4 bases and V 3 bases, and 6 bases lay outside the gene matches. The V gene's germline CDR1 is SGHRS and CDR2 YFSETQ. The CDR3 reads CASSSEGAGTGELFF. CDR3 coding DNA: TGCGCCAGCAGCTCAGAGGGGGCGGGCACCGGGGAGCTGTTTTTT.

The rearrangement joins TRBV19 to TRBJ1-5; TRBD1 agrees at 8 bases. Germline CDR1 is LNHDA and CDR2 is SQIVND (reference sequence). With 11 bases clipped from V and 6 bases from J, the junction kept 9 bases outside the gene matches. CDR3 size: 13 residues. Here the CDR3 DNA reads TGTGCCCACGAGGACAGGGAAGGTCAGCCCCAGCATTTT. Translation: CAHEDREGQPQHF. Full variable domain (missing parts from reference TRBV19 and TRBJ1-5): DGGITQSPKYLFRKEGQNVTLSCEQNLNHDAMYWYRQDPGQGLRLIYYSQIVNDFQKGDIAEGYSVSREKKESFPLTVTSAQKNPTAFYLCAHEDREGQPQHFGDGTRLSIL.

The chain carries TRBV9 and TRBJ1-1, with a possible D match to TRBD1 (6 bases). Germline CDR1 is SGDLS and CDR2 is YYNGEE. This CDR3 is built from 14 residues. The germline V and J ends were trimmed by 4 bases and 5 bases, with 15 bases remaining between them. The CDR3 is CASSPRTVLTEAFF. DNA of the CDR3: TGTGCCAGCAGCCCGCGGACAGTTCTTACTGAAGCTTTCTTT.

The CDR3 DNA follows: TGTGCCAGCAGCTTAAACAGCAACACTGAAGCTTTCTTT. This encodes CASSLNSNTEAFF. This chain links TRBV7-2 with TRBJ1-1; D not resolved. The CDR3 loop spans 13 amino acids. The V gene lost 2 bases and the J gene lost 2 bases, with 6 bases spanning the gap. Germline lookup yields CDR1 SGHTA and CDR2 FQGNSA. Full variable domain (rest looked up from reference TRBV7-2 and TRBJ1-1): GAGVSQSPSNKVTEKGKDVELRCDPISGHTALYWYRQSLGQGLEFLIYFQGNSAPDKSGLPSDRFSAERTGGSVSTLTIQRTQQEDSAVYLCASSLNSNTEAFFGQGTRLTVV.